This entry lists 32 T cell receptor beta chains sequenced from one sample in a study of T cells in Graves' hyperthyroidism and ophthalmopathy. Amplification yielded TCR beta CDR3 regions, with RNA transcripts as the source. HTBI primers drove first-round RT-PCR of the TCR CDR3. A single record per CDR3 protein comes from TCRdb applying MiXCR to the multiplex PCR reads. The data show hundreds of thousands of distinct CDR3 sequences, with over 15% seen just once and approximately 15% held by the top ten. Material for sequencing was blood. The receptors stem from a woman in her forties or fifties with Graves' hyperthyroidism that later progressed to Graves' ophthalmopathy.

This clonotype was counted ten times or more. The gene calls are TRBV20-1 and TRBJ1-4; D is unclear. This CDR3 comprises 15 residues. From germline, CDR1 is DFQATT and CDR2 SNEGSKA (reference sequence). Trimming took off 2 bases at V and 8 bases at J, with 18 bases between the two ends. The CDR3 loop is CSARIPQTLSEKLFF. In DNA, the CDR3 is TGCAGTGCTAGAATCCCCCAGACCTTAAGCGAAAAACTGTTTTTT.

This clonotype was detected ten times or more. The rearrangement uses TRBV18 and TRBJ2-3; 10 positions agree with TRBD1. CDR3 length: 16 residues. Germline assignment: CDR1 KGHSH and CDR2 LQKENI. Trimming removed 3 bases from V and 3 bases from J; junction bases left unmatched: 6. In DNA form, the CDR3 reads TGTGCCAGCTCACCGGTGACAGGGGGCTTAACAGATACGCAGTATTTT. This gives the protein CASSPVTGGLTDTQYF.

This clonotype was detected a few times. The V call is TRBV19, the J call TRBJ2-2; 13 bases line up with TRBD2. After removal of 10 bases from V and 8 bases from J, the junction contained 7 bases not matched to a gene. This CDR3 has 14 residues. Germline values: CDR1 LNHDA, CDR2 SQIVND (reference sequence). The CDR3 bases are TGTGCCACTATGACTAGCGGGGGGCTGGGGGAGCTGTTTTTT. Amino acid sequence: CATMTSGGLGELFF.

This clonotype was counted between two and nine times. The rearrangement uses TRBV29-1 and TRBJ2-2; TRBD2 matches 8 bases. The CDR3 loop spans 18 amino acids. Germline V gene sequence: CDR1 SQVTM, CDR2 ANQGSEA. Germline trimming cut 3 bases from V and 6 bases from J; bases unmatched to any gene: 18. CDR3 loop: CSVEGGGGPTIEAGELFF. The CDR3 coding sequence is TGCAGCGTTGAGGGCGGCGGGGGGCCCACCATCGAAGCCGGGGAGCTGTTTTTT.

In this sample, this clonotype turned up a few times. V usage is TRBV16 and J usage is TRBJ1-5; no clear D gene. Germline lookup yields CDR1 KGHSY and CDR2 FQNENV. The germline V and J ends were trimmed by 4 bases and 3 bases, with 10 bases remaining between them. The CDR3 is 14 residues long. DNA for the CDR3: TGTGCCAGCAGCCGTGGCAGAAACAATCAGCCCCAGCATTTT. It specifies CASSRGRNNQPQHF.

This chain links TRBV9 with TRBJ1-4; D uncertain. Germline V gene lookup returns CDR1 SGDLS and CDR2 YYNGEE. Trimming shortened V by 1 base and J by 8 bases, and 12 bases separated the two germline ends. The CDR3 is 14 amino acids. In nucleotides, the CDR3 is TGTGCCAGCAGCGTAAATCCGACCCAAGAAAAACTGTTTTTT. Protein: CASSVNPTQEKLFF.

This clonotype was counted at least ten times. The chain carries TRBV2 and TRBJ1-1, with 10 bases that match TRBD1. Germline-derived CDR1 and CDR2 are SNHLY and FYNNEI. The junction had 14 bases not matched to a gene; V was cut back by 6 bases and J by 4 bases. CDR3 length equals 17 residues. The CDR3, as DNA: TGTGCCAGCAGCCATTGGACAGGGGGACCTTCGGGCACTGAAGCTTTCTTT. Its translation is CASSHWTGGPSGTEAFF.

On this clonotype itself: One end of the junction does not line up with germline, which may come from a read error. The gene calls are TRBV2 and TRBJ2-4; D is unresolved. This CDR3 is 14 amino acids long. The germline gives CDR1 SNHLY, CDR2 FYNNEI. The CDR3 reads CPRPPPPNKNIQYF. The CDR3 DNA reads TGCCCCCGCCCCCCCCCCCCAAACAAAAACATTCAGTACTTC.

The chain links TRBV9 to TRBJ2-5; D possibly corresponds to TRBD1 (6 bases). The CDR3 runs 14 residues. The V gene lost 4 bases and the J gene lost 0 bases, with 10 bases spanning the gap. Germline-derived CDR1 and CDR2 are SGDLS and YYNGEE. CDR3 loop: CASSFRDNQETQYF. As DNA, the CDR3 is TGTGCCAGCAGCTTCCGGGACAACCAAGAGACCCAGTACTTC.

This clonotype has just one count. V and J are TRBV7-9 and TRBJ2-1, with TRBD2 identical over 8 bases. V lost 10 bases and J lost 2; bases outside the gene matches: 10. The CDR3 consists of 15 residues. Germline V gene sequence: CDR1 SEHNR, CDR2 FQNEAQ (reference sequence). The CDR3 DNA reads TGTGCCACCGCCGTTAGCGGGGACCCCTACAATGAGCAGTTCTTC. This gives the protein CATAVSGDPYNEQFF.

This clonotype has ten or more counts. The chain couples TRBV30 to TRBJ1-1; 7 bases are a match to TRBD1. Germline lookup yields CDR1 GTSNPN and CDR2 SVGIG (reference sequence). The CDR3 runs to 13 residues. J lost 2 bases, V lost 3 bases, and 3 bases had no gene match. CDR3 coding DNA: TGTGCCTGGAGAGGACAGGTCAACACTGAAGCTTTCTTT. Its translation: CAWRGQVNTEAFF.

Ten or more counts support this clonotype. The chain joins TRBV11-2 to TRBJ1-3; no clear D. The CDR3 spans 16 residues. Germline assignment: CDR1 SGHAT and CDR2 FQNNGV. The ends were cut back, 0 bases at V and 0 bases at J, with 9 bases in the middle. The CDR3 protein is CASSLDSRSSGNTIYF. The CDR3 region has the DNA TGTGCCAGCAGCTTAGATTCCCGTTCCTCTGGAAACACCATATATTTT.

This clonotype showed up just a few times. The rearrangement uses TRBV5-8 and TRBJ1-1; D is unclear. Deletions cut 2 bases from V and 3 bases from J, with 14 bases between. The length of the CDR3 is 15 residues. Germline lookup yields CDR1 SGHTS and CDR2 YDEGEE. CDR3 protein: CASSLVGEGDTEAFF. The CDR3 DNA reads TGTGCCAGCAGCTTAGTCGGGGAGGGAGACACTGAAGCTTTCTTT.

In its sample, this clonotype was seen many times. V is TRBV20-1 and J is TRBJ1-1; unclear D gene. Trimming took 3 bases from V and 6 from J, leaving 14 bases between them. This CDR3 is 13 amino acids long. Germline CDR1 reads DFQATT; CDR2 reads SNEGSKA (reference sequence). The CDR3 DNA follows: TGCAGTGCTAGGAGGCGAACCGGAGCTGAAGCTTTCTTT. This encodes CSARRRTGAEAFF.

This clonotype has only a few counts. The rearrangement links TRBV5-8 to TRBJ2-3; D unclear. V was cut by 1 base and J by 2 bases, with 26 bases left in between. Per the germline V gene, CDR1 is SGHTS and CDR2 is YDEGEE. The CDR3 extends over 20 amino acids. CDR3 region: CASSLSVESPRLSATDTQYF. DNA for the CDR3: TGTGCCAGCAGCTTGTCAGTAGAATCGCCACGGCTGTCGGCCACAGATACGCAGTATTTT.

This clonotype appeared a few times. The V and J genes are TRBV7-9 and TRBJ1-5; the match to TRBD1 covers 7 bases. V was clipped by 4 bases and J by 0 bases; unmatched bases: 9. Germline loops: CDR1 SEHNR, CDR2 FQNEAQ (reference sequence). The length of the CDR3 is 17 residues. The CDR3 reads CASSSTGAGYSNQPQHF. The CDR3, as DNA: TGTGCCAGCAGCTCCACAGGGGCAGGGTATAGCAATCAGCCCCAGCATTTT.

This clonotype has a count of ten or more. The CDR3 DNA reads as TGCAGTGCCACCGGGACAGGGAATGGGAAACTGTTTTTT. Translating it yields CSATGTGNGKLFF. The chain is built from TRBV20-1 and TRBJ1-4; TRBD1 matches at 9 bases. Germline CDR1 reads DFQATT; CDR2 reads SNEGSKA (reference sequence). With 6 bases clipped from V and 11 bases from J, the junction kept 10 bases outside the gene matches. This CDR3 is 13 amino acids long.

V usage is TRBV19 and J usage is TRBJ1-2; 8 bases line up with TRBD1. The CDR3 loop spans 15 amino acids. The V segment lost 5 bases and the J segment 1 base; nucleotides outside the gene matches: 6. Germline CDR1 is LNHDA and CDR2 is SQIVND (reference sequence). CDR3 bases: TGTGCCAGTAGTCCCCTGGGACAGGATAACTATGGCTACACCTTC. Translation: CASSPLGQDNYGYTF.

This clonotype was seen more than once but under ten times. V usage is TRBV12-3 or TRBV12-4 and J usage is TRBJ1-4; D unresolved. Trimming left V 6 bases short and J 5 bases short, with 13 bases between. The CDR3 is 14 amino acids. CDR3 nucleotide sequence: TGTGCCAGCAGGGGGTTAATGGGGAATGAAAAACTGTTTTTT. The encoded protein is CASRGLMGNEKLFF.

The rearrangement uses TRBV4-2 and TRBJ1-4; D might be TRBD1 (5 bases). Germline CDR1 is LGHNA and CDR2 is YNFKEQ. The CDR3 is 17 residues long. V lost 6 bases, J lost 8 bases, and 25 bases lay in between. DNA of the CDR3: TGTGCCAGCAGGGCAAGAGGGGACGGCGGGGCGGGAGAAAAACTGTTTTTT. Translating gives CASRARGDGGAGEKLFF.

The J gene is TRBJ1-6, the V gene TRBV6-5; the D gene is possibly TRBD1 (5 bases). V lost 4 bases to trimming and J lost 8 bases, with 9 bases between them. CDR3 length equals 13 residues. In germline, CDR1 is MNHEY, CDR2 SVGAGI. The CDR3, as DNA: TGTGCCAGCAGTTGGGGGACGGATTCACCCCTCCACTTT. Translation gives CASSWGTDSPLHF.

The V call is TRBV6-1, the J call TRBJ2-5; D perhaps matches TRBD2 (6 bases). CDR1 and CDR2 (germline): MNHNS, SASEGT. V lost 1 base, J lost 9 bases, and 9 bases lay in between. The CDR3 loop spans 12 amino acids. As DNA, the CDR3 is TGTGCCAGCAGTGAAGTGAGGAGGGCCCAGTACTTC. This translates into CASSEVRRAQYF.

This chain connects TRBV7-9 to TRBJ1-2; D is unclear. This CDR3 comprises 13 residues. Deletions cut 3 bases from V and 2 bases from J, with 7 bases between. CDR1 SEHNR and CDR2 FQNEAQ come from the germline V gene (reference sequence). DNA of the CDR3: TGTGCCAGCAGCTTCTGGGGAAACTATGGCTACACCTTC. Its protein is CASSFWGNYGYTF.

J is TRBJ1-1 and V is TRBV6-5; TRBD1 agrees at 8 bases. The germline V gene encodes CDR1 MNHEY and CDR2 SVGAGI. The CDR3 contains 13 residues. With 11 bases clipped from V and 5 bases from J, the junction kept 10 bases outside the gene matches. The DNA for the CDR3 is TGTGCCTGCTCGATGGACAGGGAAACTGAAGCTTTCTTT. It specifies CACSMDRETEAFF.

This clonotype was detected only a few times. The gene calls are TRBV12-5 and TRBJ2-5, with 7 bases matching TRBD1. This CDR3 contains 15 residues. Germline V gives CDR1 LGHNT, CDR2 FRNRAP. The trim removed 3 bases at V and 5 bases at J, leaving 9 bases unmatched. The CDR3 coding sequence is TGTGCTAGTGGTTTATCCGAGGGGGCCGGGGAGACCCAGTACTTC. Its translation is CASGLSEGAGETQYF.

V usage is TRBV6-5 and J usage is TRBJ2-2; D possibly matches TRBD1 or TRBD2 (6 bases each). CDR1 and CDR2 from the germline V gene are MNHEY and SVGAGI. Trimming shortened V by 2 bases and J by 3 bases, and 16 bases separated the two germline ends. This CDR3 is 17 amino acids long. CDR3 sequence reads: CASSYGATGGDTGELFF. The CDR3 DNA reads TGTGCCAGCAGTTACGGGGCGACCGGGGGCGACACCGGGGAGCTGTTTTTT.

This chain links TRBV20-1 with TRBJ2-7; no clear D. The CDR3 has 16 amino acids. V was trimmed by 6 bases and J by 3 bases, leaving 24 bases between them. Germline V gene data show CDR1 as DFQATT and CDR2 as SNEGSKA (reference sequence). CDR3 nucleotide sequence: TGCAGTGCCGAGTCCCCTCACCAACTTACGAGCTACGAGCAGTACTTC. Translating gives CSAESPHQLTSYEQYF.

Concerning this clonotype itself: Just one base apart from a much larger clone, this may be a read error. The V and J genes are TRBV12-3 or TRBV12-4 and TRBJ1-1; no reliable D call. CDR3 length: 13 amino acids. CDR3 residues: CASSAAMNIEAFF. CDR3 DNA sequence: TGTGCCAGTAGTGCCGCGATGAACATTGAAGCTTTCTTT.

V gene TRBV7-9 combines with J gene TRBJ1-1; possibly TRBD1 for D (5 bases). Germline CDR1 is SEHNR and CDR2 is FQNEAQ (reference sequence). Trimming pared 2 bases from V and 2 bases from J, leaving 12 bases between. CDR3 length equals 15 residues. CDR3 DNA sequence: TGTGCCAGCAGCTTATTGATGACAGCCAACACTGAAGCTTTCTTT. Protein sequence: CASSLLMTANTEAFF. Using reference TRBV7-9 and TRBJ1-1 for the parts outside the CDR3, the full variable domain is DTGVSQNPRHKITKRGQNVTFRCDPISEHNRLYWYRQTLGQGPEFLTYFQNEAQLEKSRLLSDRFSAERPKGSFSTLEIQRTEQGDSAMYLCASSLLMTANTEAFFGQGTRLTVV.

This chain joins TRBV20-1 and TRBJ2-7; the D gene could be TRBD1 or TRBD2 (5 bases each). The ends were cut back, 0 bases at V and 3 bases at J, with 27 bases in the middle. Germline V gives CDR1 DFQATT, CDR2 SNEGSKA (reference sequence). The CDR3 is 19 amino acids. The CDR3 reads CSARDVGGGNSLRVYEQYF. The CDR3 region has the DNA TGCAGTGCTAGAGATGTTGGGGGTGGGAACTCCCTGCGAGTCTACGAGCAGTACTTC.

The CDR3 DNA sequence: TGTGCCAGCAGTTACTCGGGAAGTCTAGCGGGGCTGCACACAGATACGCAGTATTTT. The encoded protein is CASSYSGSLAGLHTDTQYF. The chain employs TRBV6-5 and TRBJ2-3; 9 nucleotides agree with TRBD2. This CDR3 is built from 19 residues. In germline, CDR1 is MNHEY, CDR2 SVGAGI. V lost 0 bases and J lost 2; bases outside the gene matches: 12.

The chain joins TRBV27 to TRBJ2-7, with D perhaps matching TRBD2 (7 bases). This CDR3 spans 17 amino acids. From germline, CDR1 is MNHEY and CDR2 SMNVEV (reference sequence). With 2 bases removed from V and 2 bases from J, the gap between germline ends came to 19 bases. Here the CDR3 reads CASSLLRIEGGPYEQYF. The CDR3 nucleotides read TGTGCCAGCAGTTTACTGCGAATAGAGGGGGGGCCCTACGAGCAGTACTTC.